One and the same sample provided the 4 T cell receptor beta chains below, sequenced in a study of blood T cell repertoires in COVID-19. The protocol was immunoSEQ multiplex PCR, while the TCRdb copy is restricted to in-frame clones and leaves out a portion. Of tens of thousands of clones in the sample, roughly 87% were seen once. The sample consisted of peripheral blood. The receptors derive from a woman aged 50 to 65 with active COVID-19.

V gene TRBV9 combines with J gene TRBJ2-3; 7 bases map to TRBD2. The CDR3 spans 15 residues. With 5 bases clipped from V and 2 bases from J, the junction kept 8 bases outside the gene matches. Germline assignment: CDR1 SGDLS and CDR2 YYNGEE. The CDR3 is CASRERDYPTDTQYF. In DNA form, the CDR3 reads TGTGCCAGCAGGGAAAGGGACTACCCCACAGATACGCAGTATTTT.

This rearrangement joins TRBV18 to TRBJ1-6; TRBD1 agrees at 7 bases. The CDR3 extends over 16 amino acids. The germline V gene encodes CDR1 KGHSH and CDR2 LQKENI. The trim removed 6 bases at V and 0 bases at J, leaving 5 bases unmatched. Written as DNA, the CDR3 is TGTGCCAGCTCGCGACAGGGAACCTCCTATAATTCACCCCTCCACTTT. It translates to CASSRQGTSYNSPLHF.

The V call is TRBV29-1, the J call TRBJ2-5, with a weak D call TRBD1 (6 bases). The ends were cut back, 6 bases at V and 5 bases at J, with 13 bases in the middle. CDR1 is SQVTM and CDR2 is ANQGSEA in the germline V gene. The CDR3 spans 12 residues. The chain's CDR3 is CSVGAWQETQYF. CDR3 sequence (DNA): TGCAGCGTGGGGGCCTGGCAGGAGACCCAGTACTTC. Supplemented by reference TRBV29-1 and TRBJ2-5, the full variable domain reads SAVISQKPSRDICQRGTSLTIQCQVDSQVTMMFWYRQQPGQSLTLIATANQGSEATYESGFVIDKFPISRPNLTFSTLTVSNMSPEDSSIYLCSVGAWQETQYFGPGTRLLVL.

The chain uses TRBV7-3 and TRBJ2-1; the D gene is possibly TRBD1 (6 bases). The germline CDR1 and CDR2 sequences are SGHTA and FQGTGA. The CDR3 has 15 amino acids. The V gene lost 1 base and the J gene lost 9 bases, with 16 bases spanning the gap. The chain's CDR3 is CASSLRGPTTTEQFF. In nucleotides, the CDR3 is TGTGCCAGCAGCTTAAGGGGGCCCACGACGACTGAGCAGTTCTTC.